Sequencing of this TCR beta chain was carried out in a study of T cells in Graves' hyperthyroidism and ophthalmopathy. The CDR3 regions of TCR beta were amplified from RNA transcripts. The TCR CDR3 first-round RT-PCR relied on the HTBI primer set. TCRdb re-called the multiplex PCR reads with MiXCR, one entry per CDR3 protein. The table shows about 510,000 distinct CDR3 sequences, with around 43% occurring only once. Losses at the gene ends were 5 bases for V and 7 bases for J; bases not matched to a gene: 11. Germline CDR1 reads SGHTA; CDR2 reads FQGNSA. This CDR3 comprises 16 residues. Reasons for excluding patients were uncontrolled infection, other autoimmune disease, pregnancy or lactation.

The specimen was peripheral blood or thyroid tissue (not recorded which). The V call is TRBV7-2, the J call TRBJ2-7, with TRBD2 identical over 13 bases. This TCR came from an adult woman with Graves' disease, either hyperthyroidism or ophthalmopathy (not recorded which). CDR3 region: CASSPTGLAGVGEQYF. The CDR3 DNA follows: TGTGCCAGCAGCCCAACCGGACTAGCGGGAGTAGGGGAGCAGTACTTC.